This T cell receptor beta chain was recovered during a study of T cells in localized non-small cell lung cancer. Only in-frame clones appear in the TCRdb table, and some are missing; sequencing was by immunoSEQ multiplex PCR. The sample includes 20,000 to 25,000 clones, approximately 87% of them seen just once. Findings and caveats of the study: Measurement of T cell clonality placed uninvolved adjacent lung highest, above the level in tumor. The study linked higher blood T cell density to longer overall survival. A single tumor region was sequenced, leaving heterogeneity possible.

Points on this clone: Its specificity is unknown.

Germline V gives CDR1 LNHNV, CDR2 YYDKDF (reference sequence). Trimming left V 4 bases short and J 0 bases short, with 14 bases between. This CDR3 is 16 amino acids long. The rearrangement links TRBV15 to TRBJ2-3, with a possible D match to TRBD2 (6 bases). The material was PBMCs, obtained before any cancer treatment. The receptor was isolated from a man between 40 and 70 years old with stage II squamous cell lung carcinoma. CDR3 nucleotides: TGTGCCACCAGCAACGGCCCGGGGAGGAGCACAGATACGCAGTATTTT. It yields the protein CATSNGPGRSTDTQYF.